Described below is a single T cell receptor (beta chain) sequence and its context. What it recognizes is unknown. The data were obtained in a study of cytomegalovirus exposure and HLA in healthy donors. Overall study: Of the donors genotyped, approximately 400 in all, about 82% fell in the Caucasian-associated ancestry cluster.

Broader study findings: In a later analysis, specific HLA alleles were associated with 15,000 to 20,000 TCR beta sequences at a 0.05 false discovery rate. Donors belonging to an Asian-associated ancestry cluster reportedly showed fewer N-insertions in productive TCRs than the approximately 690-donor mean, according to what a later analysis found.

Both 60 Vbeta primers and 13 Jbeta primers went into the PCR. Authors' analysis steps: The authors later counted some 76 million unique TCR beta chains, about 11 million of them shared. Method: immunoSEQ multiplex PCR; TCRdb's copy keeps in-frame clones and lacks some. V and J calls and clone size are as listed in that table; D and trimming were resolved from the DNA. The repertoire has almost 200,000 clones, less than 80% of them found once; the top ten carry 4.4%. The V end lost 7 bases, the J end lost 7 bases, and 13 bases lay between the germline ends. The V gene's germline CDR1 is WNHNN and CDR2 SYGVQD (reference sequence). The CDR3 has 12 residues.

The clonotype originates from a woman aged 25 to 39 in good health and CMV-seropositive. The sample comprised PBMCs. V gene TRBV10-1 combines with J gene TRBJ1-2, with D uncertain. CDR3: CASNPEEGGYTF. CDR3 DNA: TGCGCCAGCAACCCTGAGGAGGGTGGCTACACCTTC.